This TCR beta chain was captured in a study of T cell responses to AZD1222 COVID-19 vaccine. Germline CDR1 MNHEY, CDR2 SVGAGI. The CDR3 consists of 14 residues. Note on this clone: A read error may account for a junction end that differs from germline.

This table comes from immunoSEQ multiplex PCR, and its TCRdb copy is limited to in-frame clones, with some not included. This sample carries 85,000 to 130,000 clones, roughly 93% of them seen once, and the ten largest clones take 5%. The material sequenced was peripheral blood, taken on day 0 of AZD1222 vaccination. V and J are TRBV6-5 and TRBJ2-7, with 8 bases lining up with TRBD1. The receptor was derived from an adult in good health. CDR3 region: CATSRGQGPYEQYF. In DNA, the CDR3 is TGTGCCACCAGTCGTGGACAGGGTCCCTACGAGCAGTACTTC.